The next 13 T cell receptor beta chains were all read from a single sample in a study of T cells in tuberculosis. Sorting used thawed, overnight-rested PBMC stained with anti-CD3, a viability dye and GMM-loaded CD1B tetramer. The CD1B tetramers carried C32 glucose monomycolate purified from Rhodococcus equi. Method: immunoSEQ multiplex PCR; TCRdb's copy keeps in-frame clones and lacks some. The profile shows 61,000 or so clones, 65% to 90% of them singletons. Sequences were obtained from CD1b-GMM tetramer-negative cells sorted from PBMCs. These receptors all stem from an adult woman with latent tuberculosis.

The chain links TRBV5-8 to TRBJ2-3; TRBD2 matches at 9 bases. The germline CDR1 and CDR2 sequences are SGHTS and YDEGEE. The CDR3 length is 16 residues. V was pared by 2 bases and J by 1 base, with 5 bases of the junction left unmatched. CDR3: CASSFPGLAGTDTQYF. CDR3 sequence (DNA): TGTGCCAGCAGCTTTCCGGGACTAGCTGGCACAGATACGCAGTATTTT.

The chain links TRBV19 to TRBJ2-3; D perhaps matches TRBD2 (6 bases). Germline values: CDR1 LNHDA, CDR2 SQIVND (reference sequence). The V end was cut by 6 bases, the J end by 2 bases, with 12 bases between. This CDR3 is 14 amino acids long. CDR3 loop: CASSLALHTDTQYF. In DNA form, the CDR3 reads TGTGCCAGTAGCCTAGCGCTTCACACAGATACGCAGTATTTT.

The chain links TRBV18 to TRBJ1-1; D unclear. CDR3 size: 14 residues. Trimming pared 3 bases from V and 4 bases from J, leaving 12 bases between. Germline-derived CDR1 and CDR2 are KGHSH and LQKENI. The CDR3 sequence is CASSPPYGTTEAFF. Written as DNA, the CDR3 is TGTGCCAGCTCACCCCCGTATGGCACCACTGAAGCTTTCTTT. Complete variable domain (other parts from reference TRBV18 and TRBJ1-1): NAGVMQNPRHLVRRRGQEARLRCSPMKGHSHVYWYRQLPEEGLKFMVYLQKENIIDESGMPKERFSAEFPKEGPSILRIQQVVRGDSAAYFCASSPPYGTTEAFFGQGTRLTVV.

The V and J genes are TRBV5-1 and TRBJ2-1; 8 bases line up with TRBD2. This CDR3 is built from 14 residues. Germline V CDR1 and CDR2: SGHRS, YFSETQ. V was clipped by 4 bases and J by 4 bases; unmatched bases: 4. The chain's CDR3 is CASSALAGYNEQFF. The DNA for the CDR3 is TGCGCCAGCAGCGCCCTAGCGGGTTACAATGAGCAGTTCTTC.

The chain has TRBV2 and TRBJ2-1, with 9 bases fitting TRBD1. Germline CDR1 SNHLY, CDR2 FYNNEI. Trimming cost V 2 bases and J 7 bases; bases outside gene matches: 9. The CDR3 is 16 amino acids. CDR3 DNA: TGTGCCAGCAGTGAAAGACAGGGGGGTTTTATGAATGAGCAGTTCTTC. It codes for CASSERQGGFMNEQFF.

The CDR3 DNA reads TGTGCCAGCAGTGCCCCCCCTAGAGGCTCCTACAATGAGCAGTTCTTC. It translates to CASSAPPRGSYNEQFF. The rearrangement uses TRBV27 and TRBJ2-1; D remains unclear. Trimming took off 5 bases at V and 0 bases at J, with 14 bases between the two ends. This CDR3 has 16 residues. Germline V gives CDR1 MNHEY, CDR2 SMNVEV (reference sequence).

The V gene is TRBV4-2, the J gene TRBJ2-1; 12 positions agree with TRBD1. Germline CDR1 reads LGHNA; CDR2 reads YNFKEQ. Trimming at V came to 4 bases and at J to 8 bases, leaving 9 bases not matched to a gene. This CDR3 has 16 residues. The CDR3, as DNA: TGTGCCAGCAGCCGAGGGACAGGGGGCAGTCAGGATGAGCAGTTCTTC. Translating it yields CASSRGTGGSQDEQFF.

This rearrangement joins TRBV28 to TRBJ1-1, with D uncertain. V was shortened by 2 bases and J by 5 bases, with 9 bases between the two germline ends. Germline V gene lookup returns CDR1 MDHEN and CDR2 SYDVKM. The CDR3 totals 13 residues. As DNA, the CDR3 is TGTGCCAGCAGTTTAATCCGAGGGACTGAAGCTTTCTTT. This sequence encodes CASSLIRGTEAFF.

This rearrangement joins TRBV6-1 to TRBJ2-2; D is ambiguous. Germline CDR1 and CDR2: MNHNS and SASEGT. V dropped 2 bases and J dropped 4 bases, with 5 bases sitting between them. The CDR3 spans 13 residues. The CDR3 loop reads CASSEYSTGELFF. For the CDR3, the DNA is TGTGCCAGCAGTGAATACAGCACCGGGGAGCTGTTTTTT.

This clone was counted a few times. The chain couples TRBV6-5 to TRBJ2-7, with TRBD2 matching over 10 bases. Germline lookup yields CDR1 MNHEY and CDR2 SVGAGI. The CDR3 covers 15 residues. Losses at the gene ends were 4 bases for V and 5 bases for J; bases not matched to a gene: 8. The CDR3 loop reads CASSLSSGSRDEQYF. CDR3 DNA: TGTGCCAGCAGTTTATCTAGCGGGAGTCGGGACGAGCAGTACTTC.

The V call is TRBV11-3, the J call TRBJ1-1; 8 bases are a match to TRBD1. From germline, CDR1 is SGHNT and CDR2 YENEEA. J lost 5 bases, V lost 5 bases, and 7 bases had no gene match. The CDR3 has 14 amino acids. CDR3: CASSGVQGETEAFF. The CDR3 DNA reads as TGTGCCAGCAGCGGAGTACAGGGGGAAACTGAAGCTTTCTTT. The variable domain in full, completed from reference TRBV11-3 and TRBJ1-1, reads EAGVVQSPRYKIIEKKQPVAFWCNPISGHNTLYWYLQNLGQGPELLIRYENEEAVDDSQLPKDRFSAERLKGVDSTLKIQPAELGDSAVYLCASSGVQGETEAFFGQGTRLTVV.

In its sample, this clone was seen once. The chain is built from TRBV15 and TRBJ2-1, with D perhaps matching TRBD2 (5 bases). This CDR3 has 12 amino acids. Germline-derived CDR1 and CDR2 are LNHNV and YYDKDF (reference sequence). Between the trimmed V and J ends, which lost 2 bases and 9 bases, there was a span of 8 bases. The CDR3 coding sequence is TGTGCCACCAGCAGACCGCGGGCTGAGCAGTTCTTC. Residues: CATSRPRAEQFF.

The rearrangement joins TRBV14 to TRBJ1-1; D is uncertain. Germline CDR1 SGHDN, CDR2 FVKESK. CDR3 size: 13 residues. Trimming took 1 base from V and 6 from J, leaving 9 bases between them. This CDR3 is CASSQANVAEAFF. The CDR3, as DNA: TGTGCCAGCAGCCAAGCAAATGTTGCTGAAGCTTTCTTT.